This paragraph covers one T cell receptor beta chain sequence. Per the germline V gene, CDR1 is LNHDA and CDR2 is SQIVND (reference sequence). This CDR3 comprises 13 residues. The V and J ends lost 1 base and 7 bases respectively, with 10 bases between them. The data belong to a study of blood T cell repertoires in COVID-19. Study summary: Samples representing acute and convalescent COVID-19 were sourced from the United States, Italy and Spain. The analysed material was cDNA or gDNA that came from T cells, B-cell-depleted T cells, or PBMCs.

In the original workflow: Reference gene primer amplification gave nucleated cell count estimates. Assay: immunoSEQ multiplex PCR; the TCRdb copy retains only in-frame clones and omits some. The V and J calls and clone size were taken over from that table, and D and trimming were inferred from the DNA. The table has roughly 130,000 clones, roughly 83% seen once. This clonotype was sampled from an older woman with COVID-19, enrolled during active disease. What was sequenced was peripheral blood. The chain is built from TRBV19 and TRBJ1-2; D possibly corresponds to TRBD1 (6 bases). This chain's CDR3 is CASSIASGVGYTF. CDR3 DNA sequence: TGTGCCAGTAGTATAGCCTCAGGGGTTGGCTACACCTTC.